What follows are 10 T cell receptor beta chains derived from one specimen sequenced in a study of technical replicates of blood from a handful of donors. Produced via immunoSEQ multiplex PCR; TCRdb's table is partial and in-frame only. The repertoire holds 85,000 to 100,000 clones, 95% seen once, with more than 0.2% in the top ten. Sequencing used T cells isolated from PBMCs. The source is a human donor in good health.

CDR3 bases: TGTGCCACCAGCAGAGGCGCGGCGGATACGCAGTATTTT. Translated: CATSRGAADTQYF. This sequence joins TRBV15 and TRBJ2-3; D gene uncertain. Germline V gene lookup returns CDR1 LNHNV and CDR2 YYDKDF (reference sequence). The CDR3 totals 13 residues. The V gene lost 1 base and the J gene lost 6 bases, with 8 bases spanning the gap.

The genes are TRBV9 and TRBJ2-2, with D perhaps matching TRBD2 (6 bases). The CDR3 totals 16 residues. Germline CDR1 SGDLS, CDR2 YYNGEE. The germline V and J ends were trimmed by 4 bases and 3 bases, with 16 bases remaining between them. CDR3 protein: CASSSGGGLYTGELFF. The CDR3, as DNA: TGTGCCAGCAGCTCCGGGGGAGGACTTTACACCGGGGAGCTGTTTTTT.

The CDR3 loop is CASDSGDFGELFF. In nucleotides, the CDR3 is TGTGCCAGCGATTCAGGGGATTTTGGGGAACTGTTTTTT. The chain combines TRBV6-6 with TRBJ1-4; D is perhaps TRBD1 (6 bases). Germline V gives CDR1 MNHNY, CDR2 SVGAGI (reference sequence). V was shortened by 8 bases and J by 12 bases, with 19 bases between the two germline ends. The CDR3 sequence is 13 residues long.

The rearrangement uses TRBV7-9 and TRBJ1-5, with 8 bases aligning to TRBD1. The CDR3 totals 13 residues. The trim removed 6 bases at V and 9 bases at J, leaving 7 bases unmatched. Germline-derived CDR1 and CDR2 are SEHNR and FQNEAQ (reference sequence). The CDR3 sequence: CASRETGDGPQHF. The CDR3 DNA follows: TGTGCCAGCAGAGAGACAGGGGACGGGCCCCAGCATTTT.

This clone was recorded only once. In DNA, the CDR3 is TGCGCCAGCAGCTCCGATACAGGGGTCGGAAACACCATATATTTT. Translating it yields CASSSDTGVGNTIYF. This sequence joins TRBV5-1 and TRBJ1-3; TRBD1 matches 7 bases. V shed 3 bases and J 4 bases; nucleotides not matched to a gene: 7. Germline CDR1 reads SGHRS; CDR2 reads YFSETQ. The CDR3 loop spans 15 amino acids. Together with reference TRBV5-1 and TRBJ1-3, the CDR3 gives the full variable domain: KAGVTQTPRYLIKTRGQQVTLSCSPISGHRSVSWYQQTPGQGLQFLFEYFSETQRNKGNFPGRFSGRQFSNSRSEMNVSTLELGDSALYLCASSSDTGVGNTIYFGEGSWLTVV.

CDR3 nucleotide sequence: TGTGCCAGCAGCGTGGGGGGGGTTTACGAGCAGTACTTC. Residues: CASSVGGVYEQYF. This rearrangement joins TRBV5-6 to TRBJ2-5; 7 nucleotides match TRBD2. The end of the DNA aligns better with TRBJ2-7, so the J call may be wrong. The CDR3 has 13 residues. CDR1 is SGHDT and CDR2 is YYEEEE in the germline V gene.

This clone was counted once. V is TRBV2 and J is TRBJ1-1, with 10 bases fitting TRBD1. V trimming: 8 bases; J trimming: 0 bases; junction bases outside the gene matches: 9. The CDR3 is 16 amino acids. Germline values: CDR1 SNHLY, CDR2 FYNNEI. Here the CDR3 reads CASFYRQGAMNTEAFF. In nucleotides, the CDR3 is TGTGCCAGCTTTTATCGACAGGGGGCTATGAACACTGAAGCTTTCTTT.

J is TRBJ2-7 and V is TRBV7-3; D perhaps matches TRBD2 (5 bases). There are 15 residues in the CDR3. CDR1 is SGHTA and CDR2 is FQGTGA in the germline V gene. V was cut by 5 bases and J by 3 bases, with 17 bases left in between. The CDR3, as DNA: TGTGCCAGCAGCCCCTCAGCGGCTAACCACTACGAGCAGTACTTC. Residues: CASSPSAANHYEQYF.

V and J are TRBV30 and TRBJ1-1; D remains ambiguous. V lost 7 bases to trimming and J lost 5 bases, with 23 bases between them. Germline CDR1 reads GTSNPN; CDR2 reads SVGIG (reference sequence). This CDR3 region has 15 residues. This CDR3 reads CALIGGKTARTEAFF. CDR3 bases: TGTGCCTTGATCGGCGGCAAGACCGCTAGGACTGAAGCTTTCTTT.

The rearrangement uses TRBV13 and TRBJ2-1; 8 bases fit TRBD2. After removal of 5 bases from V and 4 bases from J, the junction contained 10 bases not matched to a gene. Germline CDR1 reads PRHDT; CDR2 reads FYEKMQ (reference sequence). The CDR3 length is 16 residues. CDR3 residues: CASSGPAGALYNEQFF. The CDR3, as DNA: TGTGCCAGCAGCGGCCCAGCGGGGGCCTTATACAATGAGCAGTTCTTC. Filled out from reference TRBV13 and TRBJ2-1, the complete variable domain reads AAGVIQSPRHLIKEKRETATLKCYPIPRHDTVYWYQQGPGQDPQFLISFYEKMQSDKGSIPDRFSAQQFSDYHSELNMSSLELGDSALYFCASSGPAGALYNEQFFGPGTRLTVL.